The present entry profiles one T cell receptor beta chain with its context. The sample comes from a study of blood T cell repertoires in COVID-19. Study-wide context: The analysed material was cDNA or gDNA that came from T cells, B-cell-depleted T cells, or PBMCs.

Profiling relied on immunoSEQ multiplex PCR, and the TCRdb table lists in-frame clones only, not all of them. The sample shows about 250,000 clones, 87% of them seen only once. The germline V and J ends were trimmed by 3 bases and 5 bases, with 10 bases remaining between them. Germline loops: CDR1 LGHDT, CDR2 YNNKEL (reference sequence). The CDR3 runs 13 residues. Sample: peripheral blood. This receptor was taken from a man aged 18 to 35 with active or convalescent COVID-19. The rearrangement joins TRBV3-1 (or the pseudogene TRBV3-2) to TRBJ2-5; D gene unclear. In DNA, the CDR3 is TGTGCCAGCAGCCAGACTCCCTTGGAGACCCAGTACTTC. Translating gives CASSQTPLETQYF.